Included here is one T cell receptor (beta chain) sequence, with context. Antigen specificity is unknown. V gave up 10 bases and J gave up 4 bases, with 18 bases separating them. The CDR3 runs to 14 residues. Germline assignment: CDR1 MDHEN and CDR2 SYDVKM. The data derive from a study of cytomegalovirus exposure and HLA in healthy donors. PCR used 60 Vbeta primers and 13 Jbeta primers. Repertoires were generated with immunoSEQ multiplex PCR, while TCRdb's copy carries only in-frame clones and drops some. The sample yields about 160,000 clones, 75% to 85% seen once. There were likely unrecorded immune exposures, though donors were nominally healthy when sampled. General observations from the study: Trimming of TCR beta V- and J-genes showed a link, identified in a later analysis, to a missense DCLRE1C variant.

Sequences were obtained from PBMCs. The chain joins TRBV28 to TRBJ2-3, with D uncertain. This receptor was taken from a human donor in good health. The CDR3 DNA sequence: TGTGCCATCGCTAACCCAAGCCCTCCAGATACGCAGTATTTT. This encodes CAIANPSPPDTQYF.